Listed here are 27 T cell receptor beta chains from one sample, sequenced in a study of memory CD4+ T cells and cytomegalovirus serostatus. The protocol was immunoSEQ multiplex PCR, while the TCRdb copy is restricted to in-frame clones and leaves out a portion. The repertoire holds about 25,000 clones, around 75% seen once, with around 0.63% in the top ten. The sort gate was single viable CD3+CD4+CD8-CD45RO+ cells for memory CD4+ T cells. Sequencing used memory CD4+ T cells from blood. The receptors were gathered from an adult in good health and CMV-seronegative.

This chain connects TRBV14 to TRBJ2-7, with 8 bases matching TRBD2. Looked up from germline, CDR1 is SGHDN and CDR2 is FVKESK. Trimming at V came to 4 bases and at J to 0 bases, leaving 8 bases not matched to a gene. This CDR3 region has 16 residues. CDR3 sequence (DNA): TGTGCCAGCAGCCGCGGTACTAGCGGTAGCTCCTACGAGCAGTACTTC. Translated: CASSRGTSGSSYEQYF. The entire variable domain, with the rest obtained from reference TRBV14 and TRBJ2-7, is as follows: EAGVTQFPSHSVIEKGQTVTLRCDPISGHDNLYWYRRVMGKEIKFLLHFVKESKQDESGMPNNRFLAERTGGTYSTLKVQPAELEDSGVYFCASSRGTSGSSYEQYFGPGTRLTVT.

The chain couples TRBV6-6 to TRBJ1-1; 9 bases agree with TRBD1. The CDR3 extends over 15 amino acids. V was clipped by 6 bases and J by 3 bases; unmatched bases: 8. Germline CDR1 is MNHNY and CDR2 is SVGAGI (reference sequence). The CDR3 DNA is TGTGCCAGCAGCTTAAACCGGGACAGGGACACTGAAGCTTTCTTT. Amino acids: CASSLNRDRDTEAFF.

The table lists this clone with a count of one. The rearrangement uses TRBV15 and TRBJ2-7, with D unresolved. Germline-derived CDR1 and CDR2 are LNHNV and YYDKDF (reference sequence). Trimming removed 0 bases from V and 4 bases from J, with 13 bases in between. The CDR3 spans 15 residues. The CDR3 spells CATSRDPVGPYEQYF. CDR3 bases: TGTGCCACCAGCAGAGACCCAGTGGGTCCTTACGAGCAGTACTTC.

The chain uses TRBV18 and TRBJ2-1; TRBD1 might be the D (5 bases). The CDR3 consists of 15 residues. Germline V lookup: CDR1 KGHSH, CDR2 LQKENI. Between the trimmed V and J ends, which lost 5 bases and 1 base, there was a span of 12 bases. The CDR3 protein is CASSSRAKSYNEQFF. CDR3 coding DNA: TGTGCCAGCTCATCCAGGGCCAAATCCTACAATGAGCAGTTCTTC.

The sample holds a few counts of this clone. The chain uses TRBV5-1 and TRBJ1-1; a weak D match, TRBD1 (6 bases). Germline CDR1 SGHRS, CDR2 YFSETQ. The germline V and J ends were trimmed by 4 bases and 2 bases, with 12 bases remaining between them. The CDR3 has 14 residues. For the CDR3, the DNA is TGCGCCAGCAGCGCACAGGGATTTAACACTGAAGCTTTCTTT. This codes for CASSAQGFNTEAFF.

The V call is TRBV6-5, the J call TRBJ1-3; 7 bases match TRBD1. The CDR3 is 15 amino acids. Per the germline V gene, CDR1 is MNHEY and CDR2 is SVGAGI. J lost 3 bases, V lost 6 bases, and 8 bases had no gene match. The chain's CDR3 is CASSNRGFLGNTIYF. The DNA for the CDR3 is TGTGCCAGCAGCAACAGGGGATTCCTTGGAAACACCATATATTTT.

The J gene is TRBJ1-2, the V gene TRBV7-2, with 10 bases matching TRBD1. V lost 3 bases to trimming and J lost 7 bases; unmatched junction nucleotides: 11. This CDR3 contains 16 residues. Looked up from germline, CDR1 is SGHTA and CDR2 is FQGNSA. CDR3: CASSLGRQGAIGGYTF. CDR3 coding DNA: TGTGCCAGCAGCTTGGGAAGACAGGGGGCAATCGGTGGCTACACCTTC.

This chain uses TRBV7-2 with TRBJ2-5, with a possible D match to TRBD1 (6 bases). The CDR3 runs to 12 residues. Germline V CDR1 and CDR2: SGHTA, FQGNSA. V was pared by 8 bases and J by 8 bases, with 15 bases between. CDR3 sequence (DNA): TGTGCCAGCGGTGAGAAGGGGGAAACCCAGTACTTC. It encodes CASGEKGETQYF.

J is TRBJ1-5 and V is TRBV6-5; the D is unclear. The CDR3 spans 13 residues. The V gene lost 5 bases and the J gene lost 2 bases, with 7 bases spanning the gap. Looked up from germline, CDR1 is MNHEY and CDR2 is SVGAGI. The CDR3 region is CASSQLRNQPQHF. The DNA of the CDR3 is TGTGCCAGCAGTCAATTACGCAATCAGCCCCAGCATTTT.

The rearrangement uses TRBV5-4 and TRBJ1-4; TRBD1 matches 7 bases. The germline CDR1 and CDR2 sequences are SGHNT and YYREEE (reference sequence). With 3 bases clipped from V and 8 bases from J, the junction kept 4 bases outside the gene matches. This CDR3 region has 13 residues. For the CDR3, the DNA is TGTGCCAGCAGCTACACAGGGGCAGAAAAACTGTTTTTT. The encoded protein is CASSYTGAEKLFF.

The CDR3 sequence: CASSLAGPGAYNEQFF. DNA of the CDR3: TGCGCCAGCAGCTTGGCCGGGCCAGGCGCCTACAATGAGCAGTTCTTC. V and J are TRBV5-1 and TRBJ2-1, with D unclear. Looked up from germline, CDR1 is SGHRS and CDR2 is YFSETQ. The CDR3 consists of 16 residues. The germline V and J ends were trimmed by 0 bases and 2 bases, with 12 bases remaining between them. Combining the CDR3 with reference TRBV5-1 and TRBJ2-1 gives the whole variable domain KAGVTQTPRYLIKTRGQQVTLSCSPISGHRSVSWYQQTPGQGLQFLFEYFSETQRNKGNFPGRFSGRQFSNSRSEMNVSTLELGDSALYLCASSLAGPGAYNEQFFGPGTRLTVL.

The chain has TRBV29-1 and TRBJ2-7; TRBD1 agrees at 8 bases. From germline, CDR1 is SQVTM and CDR2 ANQGSEA. V shed 6 bases, J shed 2 bases, and the junction held 6 bases outside the gene matches. The CDR3 consists of 13 residues. The CDR3 here is CSVGTGGPYEQYF. CDR3 sequence (DNA): TGCAGCGTAGGGACAGGTGGGCCCTACGAGCAGTACTTC.

This clone was observed a single time. CDR3 residues: CASSIKGQEGYGYTF. The CDR3, as DNA: TGTGCCAGTAGTATAAAGGGCCAAGAAGGGTATGGCTACACCTTC. This chain links TRBV19 with TRBJ1-2; D remains unclear. Trimming removed 2 bases at V and 5 bases at J, with 15 bases between. This CDR3 has 15 amino acids. CDR1 LNHDA and CDR2 SQIVND come from the germline V gene (reference sequence). Together with reference TRBV19 and TRBJ1-2, the CDR3 gives the full variable domain: DGGITQSPKYLFRKEGQNVTLSCEQNLNHDAMYWYRQDPGQGLRLIYYSQIVNDFQKGDIAEGYSVSREKKESFPLTVTSAQKNPTAFYLCASSIKGQEGYGYTFGSGTRLTVV.

The chain couples TRBV18 to TRBJ2-1; perhaps TRBD1 as D (6 bases). Germline-derived CDR1 and CDR2 are KGHSH and LQKENI. This CDR3 contains 14 residues. Deletions cut 3 bases from V and 12 bases from J, with 18 bases between. The DNA for the CDR3 is TGTGCCAGCTCACCTGGGGGCCATTCTGGTATGCAGTTCTTC. It codes for CASSPGGHSGMQFF.

This clone came up once. The chain recombines TRBV11-2 with TRBJ1-4, with D uncertain. The germline CDR1 and CDR2 sequences are SGHAT and FQNNGV. V was shortened by 2 bases and J by 3 bases, with 4 bases between the two germline ends. This CDR3 has 13 amino acids. DNA for the CDR3: TGTGCCAGCAGCTTACACGCTAATGAAAAACTGTTTTTT. It specifies CASSLHANEKLFF. The variable domain in full, completed from reference TRBV11-2 and TRBJ1-4, reads EAGVAQSPRYKIIEKRQSVAFWCNPISGHATLYWYQQILGQGPKLLIQFQNNGVVDDSQLPKDRFSAERLKGVDSTLKIQPAKLEDSAVYLCASSLHANEKLFFGSGTQLSVL.

V is TRBV5-4 and J is TRBJ1-1, with a tentative D call TRBD1 (5 bases). V was cut by 0 bases and J by 6 bases, with 15 bases left in between. The CDR3 consists of 15 residues. Germline loops: CDR1 SGHNT, CDR2 YYREEE (reference sequence). CDR3 DNA sequence: TGTGCCAGCAGCTTGGTTCATAGGGGAATTTCTGAAGCTTTCTTT. Residues: CASSLVHRGISEAFF. Complete variable domain (other parts from reference TRBV5-4 and TRBJ1-1): ETGVTQSPTHLIKTRGQQVTLRCSSQSGHNTVSWYQQALGQGPQFIFQYYREEENGRGNFPPRFSGLQFPNYSSELNVNALELDDSALYLCASSLVHRGISEAFFGQGTRLTVV.

The chain recombines TRBV6-1 with TRBJ1-1, with D possibly being TRBD1 (5 bases). This CDR3 region has 15 residues. Trimming removed 5 bases at V and 2 bases at J, with 15 bases between. The germline CDR1 and CDR2 sequences are MNHNS and SASEGT. The CDR3 is CASSTKGRPNTEAFF. The CDR3 DNA reads as TGTGCCAGCAGTACCAAGGGACGTCCCAACACTGAAGCTTTCTTT.

The chain carries TRBV30 and TRBJ1-1, with 9 bases fitting TRBD1. Germline-derived CDR1 and CDR2 are GTSNPN and SVGIG (reference sequence). The V and J ends lost 3 bases and 4 bases, in that order; junction bases with no gene match: 3. CDR3 size: 13 residues. The CDR3 sequence is CAWRGQGGTEAFF. CDR3 sequence (DNA): TGTGCCTGGAGGGGACAGGGCGGCACTGAAGCTTTCTTT.

This chain joins TRBV5-1 and TRBJ2-3; 8 bases agree with TRBD1. The CDR3 has 15 residues. Trimming took 4 bases from V and 4 from J; bases not matched to a gene: 8. From germline, CDR1 is SGHRS and CDR2 YFSETQ. The CDR3 DNA follows: TGCGCCAGCAGCCCGGACAGGGCTCAGCCAGATACGCAGTATTTT. Its translation: CASSPDRAQPDTQYF.

The V and J genes are TRBV19 and TRBJ2-2, with a weak D call TRBD1 (6 bases). This CDR3 spans 15 amino acids. V was pared by 8 bases and J by 0 bases, with 13 bases between. Germline V gives CDR1 LNHDA, CDR2 SQIVND (reference sequence). The CDR3 region is CASGRQDANTGELFF. The CDR3 DNA sequence: TGTGCCAGTGGGAGACAGGACGCGAACACCGGGGAGCTGTTTTTT. The full variable domain, completed using reference TRBV19 and TRBJ2-2, is DGGITQSPKYLFRKEGQNVTLSCEQNLNHDAMYWYRQDPGQGLRLIYYSQIVNDFQKGDIAEGYSVSREKKESFPLTVTSAQKNPTAFYLCASGRQDANTGELFFGEGSRLTVL.

The chain recombines TRBV7-3 with TRBJ2-3; D uncertain. Germline loops: CDR1 SGHTA, CDR2 FQGTGA. Trimming took off 2 bases at V and 3 bases at J, with 12 bases between the two ends. The CDR3 covers 15 residues. The CDR3 DNA sequence: TGTGCCAGCAGCTTAGCTTTTTCTGGGACAGATACGCAGTATTTT. Protein product: CASSLAFSGTDTQYF.

This clone occurred once. The chain combines TRBV5-1 with TRBJ2-3; D is perhaps TRBD1 or TRBD2 (5 bases each). V was pared by 5 bases and J by 4 bases, with 14 bases between. CDR1 SGHRS and CDR2 YFSETQ come from the germline V gene. The CDR3 is made up of 14 amino acids. CDR3 protein: CASRGTRAPDTQYF. The CDR3 nucleotides are TGCGCCAGCAGGGGGACCAGGGCACCAGATACGCAGTATTTT. Full variable domain (outside the CDR3, taken from reference TRBV5-1 and TRBJ2-3): KAGVTQTPRYLIKTRGQQVTLSCSPISGHRSVSWYQQTPGQGLQFLFEYFSETQRNKGNFPGRFSGRQFSNSRSEMNVSTLELGDSALYLCASRGTRAPDTQYFGPGTRLTVL.

The CDR3 spells CASIQRGGLTDTQYF. The CDR3 DNA reads TGTGCCAGCATCCAACGGGGGGGCCTCACAGATACGCAGTATTTT. The chain carries TRBV6-6 and TRBJ2-3; the match to TRBD2 covers 8 bases. The germline CDR1 and CDR2 sequences are MNHNY and SVGAGI (reference sequence). V lost 7 bases to trimming and J lost 2 bases; unmatched junction nucleotides: 8. This CDR3 region has 15 residues.

This clone occurred once. The V gene is TRBV5-1, the J gene TRBJ2-7, with TRBD1 identical over 10 bases. CDR3 length equals 16 residues. Germline V gene lookup returns CDR1 SGHRS and CDR2 YFSETQ. The V gene end was trimmed by 4 bases and the J gene end by 6 bases; junction bases not matched to a gene: 13. CDR3 sequence: CASSAGTGDLRVEQYF. The CDR3 DNA follows: TGCGCCAGCAGCGCCGGGACAGGGGATTTGCGAGTCGAGCAGTACTTC.

V gene TRBV9 combines with J gene TRBJ2-5; 9 bases match TRBD2. Germline CDR1 SGDLS, CDR2 YYNGEE. J was trimmed by 5 bases and V by 5 bases; bases with no gene match: 7. The CDR3 has 14 amino acids. DNA of the CDR3: TGTGCCAGCAGTCCGACTAGCGGTCGGGAGACCCAGTACTTC. This translates into CASSPTSGRETQYF.

The chain is built from TRBV19 and TRBJ2-3; 13 positions agree with TRBD2. In germline, CDR1 is LNHDA, CDR2 SQIVND (reference sequence). The CDR3 spans 20 residues. Trimming cost V 6 bases and J 2 bases; bases outside gene matches: 17. The CDR3 loop is CASRRPGTSGELGPTDTQYF. In DNA, the CDR3 is TGTGCCAGTAGGAGACCCGGGACTAGCGGGGAATTGGGCCCCACAGATACGCAGTATTTT. Drawing the rest from reference TRBV19 and TRBJ2-3, the complete variable domain is DGGITQSPKYLFRKEGQNVTLSCEQNLNHDAMYWYRQDPGQGLRLIYYSQIVNDFQKGDIAEGYSVSREKKESFPLTVTSAQKNPTAFYLCASRRPGTSGELGPTDTQYFGPGTRLTVL.

The sample holds one count of this clone. The chain joins TRBV7-9 to TRBJ1-2, with 9 bases fitting TRBD1. Germline V gene data show CDR1 as SEHNR and CDR2 as FQNEAQ (reference sequence). V shed 3 bases, J shed 2 bases, and the junction held 7 bases outside the gene matches. CDR3 length: 16 residues. CDR3 coding DNA: TGTGCCAGCAGCTTCGCCGGGACAGGGTACAACTATGGCTACACCTTC. Its protein product is CASSFAGTGYNYGYTF.